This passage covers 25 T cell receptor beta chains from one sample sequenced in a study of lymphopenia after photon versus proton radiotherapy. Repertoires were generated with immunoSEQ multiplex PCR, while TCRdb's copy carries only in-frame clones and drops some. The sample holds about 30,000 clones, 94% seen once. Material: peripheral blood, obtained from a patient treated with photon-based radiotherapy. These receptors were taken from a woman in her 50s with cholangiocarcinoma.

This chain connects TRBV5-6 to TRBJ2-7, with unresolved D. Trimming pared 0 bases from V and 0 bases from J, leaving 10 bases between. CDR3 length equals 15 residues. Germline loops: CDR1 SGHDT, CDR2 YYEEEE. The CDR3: CASSLVGSDSYEQYF. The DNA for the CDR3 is TGTGCCAGCAGCTTGGTAGGGTCCGACTCCTACGAGCAGTACTTC.

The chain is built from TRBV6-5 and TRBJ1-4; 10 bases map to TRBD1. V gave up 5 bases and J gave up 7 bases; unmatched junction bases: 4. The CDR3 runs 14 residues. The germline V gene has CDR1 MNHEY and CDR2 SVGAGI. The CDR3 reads CASSPGTGVEKLFF. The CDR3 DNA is TGTGCCAGCAGTCCCGGGACAGGGGTTGAAAAACTGTTTTTT.

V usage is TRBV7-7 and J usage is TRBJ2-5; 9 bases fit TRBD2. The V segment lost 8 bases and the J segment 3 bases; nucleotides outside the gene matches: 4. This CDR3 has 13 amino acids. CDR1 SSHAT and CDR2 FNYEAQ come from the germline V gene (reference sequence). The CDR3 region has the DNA TGTGCCAGCGGCGGGGGGGTGGAAGAGACCCAGTACTTC. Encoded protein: CASGGGVEETQYF.

The CDR3 coding sequence is TGTGCCAGCAGCTTAGCGGTCCAGCACGGGCAAGAGACCCAGTACTTC. Protein product: CASSLAVQHGQETQYF. The chain uses TRBV7-2 and TRBJ2-5; D gene ambiguous. The germline gives CDR1 SGHTA, CDR2 FQGNSA. This CDR3 spans 16 amino acids. V lost 0 bases, J lost 2 bases, and 13 bases lay in between. Drawing the rest from reference TRBV7-2 and TRBJ2-5, the complete variable domain is GAGVSQSPSNKVTEKGKDVELRCDPISGHTALYWYRQSLGQGLEFLIYFQGNSAPDKSGLPSDRFSAERTGGSVSTLTIQRTQQEDSAVYLCASSLAVQHGQETQYFGPGTRLLVL.

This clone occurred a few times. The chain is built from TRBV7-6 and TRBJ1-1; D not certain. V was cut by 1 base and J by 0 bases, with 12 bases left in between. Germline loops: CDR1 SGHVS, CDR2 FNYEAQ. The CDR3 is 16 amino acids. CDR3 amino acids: CASSLGVGPMNTEAFF. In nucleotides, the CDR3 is TGTGCCAGCAGCTTAGGGGTCGGACCAATGAACACTGAAGCTTTCTTT.

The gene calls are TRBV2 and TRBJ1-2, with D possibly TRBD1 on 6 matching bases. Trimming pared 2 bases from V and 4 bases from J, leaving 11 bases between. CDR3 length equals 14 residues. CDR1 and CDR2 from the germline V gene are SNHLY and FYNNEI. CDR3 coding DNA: TGTGCCAGCAGTGAATGGGAGGGGGTCTATGGCTACACCTTC. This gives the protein CASSEWEGVYGYTF.

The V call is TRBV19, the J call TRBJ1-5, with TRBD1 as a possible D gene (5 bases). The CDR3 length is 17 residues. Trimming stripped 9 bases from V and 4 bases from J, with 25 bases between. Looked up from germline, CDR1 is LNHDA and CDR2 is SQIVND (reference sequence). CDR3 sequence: CASRSVGRAIGNQPQHF. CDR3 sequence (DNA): TGTGCCAGCCGGTCGGTCGGCAGGGCTATAGGAAATCAGCCCCAGCATTTT.

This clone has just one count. CDR3 region: CAISENYEQYF. DNA of the CDR3: TGTGCCATCAGTGAGAACTACGAGCAGTACTTC. The chain carries TRBV10-3 and TRBJ2-7, with no clear D. CDR3 length equals 11 residues. V was clipped by 2 bases and J by 3 bases, with 2 bases between them. Germline-derived CDR1 and CDR2 are ENHRY and SYGVKD.

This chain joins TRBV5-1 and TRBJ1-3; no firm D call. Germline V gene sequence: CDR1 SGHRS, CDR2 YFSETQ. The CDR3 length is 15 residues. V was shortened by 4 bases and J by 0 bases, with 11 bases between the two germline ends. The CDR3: CASSNGPFSGNTIYF. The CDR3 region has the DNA TGCGCCAGCAGCAACGGACCGTTCTCTGGAAACACCATATATTTT. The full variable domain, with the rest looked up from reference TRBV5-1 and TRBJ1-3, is KAGVTQTPRYLIKTRGQQVTLSCSPISGHRSVSWYQQTPGQGLQFLFEYFSETQRNKGNFPGRFSGRQFSNSRSEMNVSTLELGDSALYLCASSNGPFSGNTIYFGEGSWLTVV.

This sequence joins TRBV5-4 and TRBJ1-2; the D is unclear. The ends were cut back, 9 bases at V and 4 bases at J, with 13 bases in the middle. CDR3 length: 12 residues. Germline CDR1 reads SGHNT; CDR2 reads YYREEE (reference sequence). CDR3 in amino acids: CATSEGPYGYTF. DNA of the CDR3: TGTGCCACGTCCGAGGGCCCCTATGGCTACACCTTC.

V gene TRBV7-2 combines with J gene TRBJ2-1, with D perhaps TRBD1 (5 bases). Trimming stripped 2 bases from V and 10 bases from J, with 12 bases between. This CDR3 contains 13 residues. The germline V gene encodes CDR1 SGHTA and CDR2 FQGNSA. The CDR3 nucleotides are TGTGCCAGCAGCTTACGCCAGGGCAACGAGCAGTTCTTC. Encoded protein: CASSLRQGNEQFF.

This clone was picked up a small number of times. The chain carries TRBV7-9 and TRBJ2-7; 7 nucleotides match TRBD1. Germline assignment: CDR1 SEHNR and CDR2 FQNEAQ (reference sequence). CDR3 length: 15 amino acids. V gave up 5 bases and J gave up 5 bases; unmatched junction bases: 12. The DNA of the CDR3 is TGTGCCAGCAGCACTACAGGGGCCGCTGAAGACGAGCAGTACTTC. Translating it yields CASSTTGAAEDEQYF.

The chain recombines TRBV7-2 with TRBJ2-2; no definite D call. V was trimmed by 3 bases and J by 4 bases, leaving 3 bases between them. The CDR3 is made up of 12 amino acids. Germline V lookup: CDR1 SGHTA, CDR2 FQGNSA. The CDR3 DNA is TGTGCCAGCAGCTTTTTCACCGGGGAGCTGTTTTTT. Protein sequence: CASSFFTGELFF.

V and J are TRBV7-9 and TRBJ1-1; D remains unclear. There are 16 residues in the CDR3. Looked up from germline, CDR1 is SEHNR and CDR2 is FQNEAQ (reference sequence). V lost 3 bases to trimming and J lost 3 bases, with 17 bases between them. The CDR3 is CASSLNMGEAYTEAFF. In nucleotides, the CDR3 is TGTGCCAGCAGCTTGAACATGGGAGAGGCTTACACTGAAGCTTTCTTT.

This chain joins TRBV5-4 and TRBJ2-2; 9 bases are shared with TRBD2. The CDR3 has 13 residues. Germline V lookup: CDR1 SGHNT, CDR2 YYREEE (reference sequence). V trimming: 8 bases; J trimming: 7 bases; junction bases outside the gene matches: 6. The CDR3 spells CASGGGADGELFF. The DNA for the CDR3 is TGTGCCAGTGGCGGGGGGGCAGACGGGGAGCTGTTTTTT.

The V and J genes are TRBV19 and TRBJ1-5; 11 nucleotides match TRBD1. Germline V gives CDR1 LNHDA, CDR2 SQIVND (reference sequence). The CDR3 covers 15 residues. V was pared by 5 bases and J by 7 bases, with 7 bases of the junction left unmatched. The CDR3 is CASSARTGGRQPQHF. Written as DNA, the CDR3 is TGTGCCAGTAGTGCCCGGACAGGGGGCAGACAGCCCCAGCATTTT.

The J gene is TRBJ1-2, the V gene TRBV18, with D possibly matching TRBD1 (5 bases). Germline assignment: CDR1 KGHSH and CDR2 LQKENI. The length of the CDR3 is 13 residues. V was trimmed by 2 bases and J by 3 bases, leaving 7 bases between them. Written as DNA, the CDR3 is TGTGCCAGCTCACCAGGGGGTTACTATGGCTACACCTTC. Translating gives CASSPGGYYGYTF.

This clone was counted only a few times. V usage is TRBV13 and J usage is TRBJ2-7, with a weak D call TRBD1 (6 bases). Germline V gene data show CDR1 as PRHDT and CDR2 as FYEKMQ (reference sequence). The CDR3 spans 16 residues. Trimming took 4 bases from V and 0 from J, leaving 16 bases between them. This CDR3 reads CASSSLTGTLSYEQYF. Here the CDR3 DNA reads TGTGCCAGCAGCTCGCTTACAGGGACGCTCTCCTACGAGCAGTACTTC.

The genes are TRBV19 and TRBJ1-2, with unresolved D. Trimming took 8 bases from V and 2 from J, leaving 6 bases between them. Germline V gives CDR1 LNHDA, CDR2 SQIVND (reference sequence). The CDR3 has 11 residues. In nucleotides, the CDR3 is TGTGCCAGTTTTCAAAACTATGGCTACACCTTC. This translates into CASFQNYGYTF.

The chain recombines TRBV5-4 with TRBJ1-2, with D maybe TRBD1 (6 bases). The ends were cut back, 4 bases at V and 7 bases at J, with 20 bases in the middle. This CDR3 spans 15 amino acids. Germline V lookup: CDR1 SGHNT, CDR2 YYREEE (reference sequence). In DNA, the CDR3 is TGTGCCAGCAGCCAAATTTCAGACAGGACCCGTGGCTACACCTTC. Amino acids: CASSQISDRTRGYTF.

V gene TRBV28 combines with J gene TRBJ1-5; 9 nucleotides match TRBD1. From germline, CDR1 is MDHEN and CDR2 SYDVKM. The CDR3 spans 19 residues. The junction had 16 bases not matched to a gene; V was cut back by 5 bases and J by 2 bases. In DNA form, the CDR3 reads TGTGCCAGCAGTCCCGGGACAGGGATGTCCCTCGAGGGCAATCAGCCCCAGCATTTT. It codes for CASSPGTGMSLEGNQPQHF.

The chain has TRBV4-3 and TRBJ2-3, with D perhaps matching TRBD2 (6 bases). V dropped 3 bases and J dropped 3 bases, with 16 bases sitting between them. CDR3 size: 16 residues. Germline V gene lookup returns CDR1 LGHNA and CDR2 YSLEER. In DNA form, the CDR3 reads TGCGCCAGCAGCCACCGACTAGGGCTGACTACAGATACGCAGTATTTT. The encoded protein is CASSHRLGLTTDTQYF.

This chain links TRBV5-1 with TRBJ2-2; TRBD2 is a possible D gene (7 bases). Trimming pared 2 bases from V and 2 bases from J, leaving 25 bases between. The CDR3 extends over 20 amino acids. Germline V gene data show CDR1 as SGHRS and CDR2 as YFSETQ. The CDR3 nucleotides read TGCGCCAGCAGCTTTGGTGGGGGGGCCCGAACCCACAAAAACACCGGGGAGCTGTTTTTT. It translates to CASSFGGGARTHKNTGELFF.

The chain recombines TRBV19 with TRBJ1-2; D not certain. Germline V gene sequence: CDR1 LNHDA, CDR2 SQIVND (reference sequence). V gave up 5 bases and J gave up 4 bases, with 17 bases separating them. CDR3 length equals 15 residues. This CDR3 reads CASSDPAANPYGYTF. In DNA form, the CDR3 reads TGTGCCAGTAGTGACCCGGCCGCCAACCCCTATGGCTACACCTTC.

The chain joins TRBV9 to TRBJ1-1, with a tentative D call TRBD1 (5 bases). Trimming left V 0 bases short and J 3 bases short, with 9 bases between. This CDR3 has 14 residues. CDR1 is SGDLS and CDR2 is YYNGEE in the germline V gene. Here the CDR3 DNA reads TGTGCCAGCAGCGTAGACGACAGACACACTGAAGCTTTCTTT. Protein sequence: CASSVDDRHTEAFF.